This T cell receptor beta chain was identified in a study of blood T cell repertoires in COVID-19. Between the trimmed V and J ends, which lost 5 bases and 10 bases, there was a span of 23 bases. The length of the CDR3 is 15 residues. Germline CDR1 reads KGHSH; CDR2 reads LQKENI. Measured with immunoSEQ multiplex PCR; TCRdb has only the in-frame clones, and not every one. The table shows about 300,000 clones, with 85% to 90% occurring only once. Donors were grouped by their self-reported clinical history. Cohort 3 recovery required two negative PCRs, clearance, or symptom resolution. The source is a man aged 25 to 45 who had recovered from COVID-19. The source material was PBMCs or T cells enriched from blood (not recorded which). The chain links TRBV18 to TRBJ1-1, with a weak D call TRBD1 (5 bases). CDR3: CASSSQGDLLFRAFF. CDR3 coding DNA: TGTGCCAGCTCATCACAAGGGGACTTATTATTTCGAGCTTTCTTT.